This T cell receptor (beta chain) was recovered during a study of OX40 agonist ivuxolimab in advanced cancers. As for this clone: The same CDR3 is also encoded by other DNA sequences in this sample.

Profiled with immunoSEQ multiplex PCR; TCRdb holds only in-frame clones, not every one. The sample has about 38,000 clones; 60% to 85% are singletons. The material sequenced was CD4+ or CD8+ T cells sorted from blood, taken in a trial of the OX40 agonist ivuxolimab. The sequence was obtained from an adult with an advanced solid tumor such as melanoma, head and neck, liver or kidney cancer.

CDR3 region: CASSPDSGNTIYF. The CDR3 coding sequence is TGTGCCAGCAGCCCGGACAGCGGAAACACCATATATTTT. The rearrangement joins TRBV7-2 to TRBJ1-3; a weak D match, TRBD1 (6 bases). Germline CDR1 reads SGHTA; CDR2 reads FQGNSA. This CDR3 has 13 amino acids. Trimming took off 5 bases at V and 4 bases at J, with 9 bases between the two ends.